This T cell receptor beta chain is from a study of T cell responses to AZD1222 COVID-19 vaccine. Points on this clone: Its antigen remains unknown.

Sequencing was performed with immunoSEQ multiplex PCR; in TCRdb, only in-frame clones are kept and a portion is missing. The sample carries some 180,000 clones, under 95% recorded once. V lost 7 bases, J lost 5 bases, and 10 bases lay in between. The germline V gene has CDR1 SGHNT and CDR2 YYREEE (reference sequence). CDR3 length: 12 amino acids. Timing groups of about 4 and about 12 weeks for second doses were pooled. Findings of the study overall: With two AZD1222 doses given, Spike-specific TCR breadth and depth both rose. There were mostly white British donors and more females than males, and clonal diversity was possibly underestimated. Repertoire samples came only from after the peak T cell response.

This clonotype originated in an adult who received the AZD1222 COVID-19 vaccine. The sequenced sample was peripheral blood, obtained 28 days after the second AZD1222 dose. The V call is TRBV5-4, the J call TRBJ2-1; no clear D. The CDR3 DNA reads TGTGCCAGCCGTGCCCCCAACAATGAGCAGTTCTTC. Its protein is CASRAPNNEQFF.